These 28 T cell receptor beta chains were sequenced from one sample in a study of lymphopenia after photon versus proton radiotherapy. Libraries were prepared by immunoSEQ multiplex PCR; TCRdb keeps only in-frame clonotypes and omits some of them. The table has approximately 80,000 clones, about four fifths seen once. The sequencing used peripheral blood, collected from a patient treated with proton-based radiotherapy. These receptors were taken from a man in his sixties with pancreatic cancer.

V is TRBV19 and J is TRBJ2-7, with unresolved D. This CDR3 spans 13 amino acids. Germline CDR1 LNHDA, CDR2 SQIVND (reference sequence). Trimming left V 2 bases short and J 5 bases short, with 10 bases between. CDR3 bases: TGTGCCAGTAGTATATCACTCGCCGACGAGCAGTACTTC. This encodes CASSISLADEQYF.

This clone was seen a few times. The same CDR3 also results from other DNA sequences found in this sample. The DNA of the CDR3 is TGCGCCAGCAGCCAAGAAAGACAGAATAATGAGCAGTTCTTC. It is translated as CASSQERQNNEQFF. The rearrangement links TRBV4-3 to TRBJ2-1; tentative D call: TRBD1 (5 bases). The CDR3 is 14 residues long. Trimming shortened V by 0 bases and J by 7 bases, and 10 bases separated the two germline ends. Germline lookup yields CDR1 LGHNA and CDR2 YSLEER.

This clone was counted only a few times. J is TRBJ2-7 and V is TRBV27, with D hard to call. Germline CDR1 and CDR2: MNHEY and SMNVEV (reference sequence). V dropped 5 bases and J dropped 1 base, with 9 bases sitting between them. The CDR3 loop spans 13 amino acids. The CDR3 reads CASSQWESYEQYF. The DNA for the CDR3 is TGTGCCAGCAGTCAATGGGAATCCTACGAGCAGTACTTC.

V and J are TRBV5-4 and TRBJ2-1, with 10 bases fitting TRBD1. The V gene end was trimmed by 6 bases and the J gene end by 4 bases; junction bases not matched to a gene: 7. The CDR3 consists of 15 residues. Germline loops: CDR1 SGHNT, CDR2 YYREEE (reference sequence). Here the CDR3 DNA reads TGTGCCAGCATTAGAAGGGACAGGGGTTACAATGAGCAGTTCTTC. This sequence encodes CASIRRDRGYNEQFF.

V is TRBV6-6 and J is TRBJ2-1; TRBD1 aligns across 9 bases. With 2 bases clipped from V and 6 bases from J, the junction kept 5 bases outside the gene matches. Germline V CDR1 and CDR2: MNHNY, SVGAGI (reference sequence). The CDR3 length is 15 residues. CDR3 in amino acids: CASSYAGTGPNEQFF. In DNA, the CDR3 is TGTGCCAGCAGTTACGCCGGGACAGGGCCCAATGAGCAGTTCTTC.

This clone was observed once. The chain employs TRBV28 and TRBJ2-7; tentative D call: TRBD2 (7 bases). Germline V gene sequence: CDR1 MDHEN, CDR2 SYDVKM. The CDR3 loop spans 15 amino acids. V was shortened by 6 bases and J by 2 bases, with 17 bases between the two germline ends. The CDR3 sequence is CASSGAWEGAYEQYF. CDR3 nucleotide sequence: TGTGCCAGCAGCGGAGCGTGGGAGGGGGCCTACGAGCAGTACTTC.

The chain uses TRBV19 and TRBJ2-1; TRBD1 agrees at 7 bases. The CDR3 spans 13 residues. Germline loops: CDR1 LNHDA, CDR2 SQIVND (reference sequence). The V gene end was trimmed by 2 bases and the J gene end by 7 bases; junction bases not matched to a gene: 2. CDR3: CASSIRQGNEQFF. CDR3 nucleotide sequence: TGTGCCAGTAGTATAAGACAGGGTAATGAGCAGTTCTTC. The variable domain in full, with the rest retrieved from reference TRBV19 and TRBJ2-1, is DGGITQSPKYLFRKEGQNVTLSCEQNLNHDAMYWYRQDPGQGLRLIYYSQIVNDFQKGDIAEGYSVSREKKESFPLTVTSAQKNPTAFYLCASSIRQGNEQFFGPGTRLTVL.

This sequence joins TRBV28 and TRBJ1-5; 10 nucleotides align to TRBD1. Germline V CDR1 and CDR2: MDHEN, SYDVKM. CDR3 length equals 16 residues. V dropped 4 bases and J dropped 2; count of bases not matched to a gene: 5. CDR3 loop: CASSSYGTGGNQPQHF. The CDR3 DNA is TGTGCCAGCAGTTCCTACGGGACAGGGGGCAATCAGCCCCAGCATTTT.

This clone turned up a few times. The rearrangement links TRBV6-1 to TRBJ2-7; 9 positions agree with TRBD2. Germline V gene lookup returns CDR1 MNHNS and CDR2 SASEGT. J was trimmed by 0 bases and V by 7 bases; bases with no gene match: 4. This CDR3 comprises 14 residues. The CDR3 sequence is CASIQAGGSYEQYF. CDR3 DNA: TGTGCCAGCATTCAAGCGGGGGGCTCCTACGAGCAGTACTTC.

This clone was counted once. The chain links TRBV2 to TRBJ2-7; the D is unclear. The V end lost 6 bases, the J end lost 7 bases, and 19 bases lay between the germline ends. The CDR3 is 14 residues long. Germline V gene sequence: CDR1 SNHLY, CDR2 FYNNEI. The chain's CDR3 is CASSFSTYLGEQYF. In DNA, the CDR3 is TGTGCCAGCAGCTTTTCGACTTACCTAGGGGAGCAGTACTTC.

The gene calls are TRBV5-5 and TRBJ2-7; D is undetermined. This CDR3 spans 14 amino acids. V shed 0 bases and J shed 3 bases, with 10 bases lying between them. CDR1 is SGHKS, CDR2 YYEKEE, per germline (reference sequence). The CDR3 region is CASSLVAASYEQYF. CDR3 nucleotides: TGTGCCAGCAGCTTGGTGGCAGCGAGCTACGAGCAGTACTTC.

The chain links TRBV5-1 to TRBJ2-3, with TRBD2 matching 12 bases. CDR1 is SGHRS, CDR2 YFSETQ, per germline. The CDR3 runs to 18 residues. Losses at the gene ends were 0 bases for V and 2 bases for J; bases not matched to a gene: 7. DNA of the CDR3: TGCGCCAGCAGCTTGGGACTAGCGGGAGATACTGTCACAGATACGCAGTATTTT. Translating gives CASSLGLAGDTVTDTQYF.

The V gene is TRBV28, the J gene TRBJ2-7, with TRBD2 matching over 7 bases. Germline trimming cut 8 bases from V and 3 bases from J; bases unmatched to any gene: 7. This CDR3 region has 13 residues. Per the germline V gene, CDR1 is MDHEN and CDR2 is SYDVKM. The CDR3 nucleotides are TGTGCCAGCCATAGCGGGTTCCACTACGAGCAGTACTTC. It codes for CASHSGFHYEQYF.

V usage is TRBV5-1 and J usage is TRBJ2-5; the match to TRBD1 covers 9 bases. The length of the CDR3 is 14 residues. Germline CDR1 and CDR2: SGHRS and YFSETQ. V was clipped by 5 bases and J by 5 bases; unmatched bases: 7. The CDR3 loop reads CASRLGQGWETQYF. The CDR3 DNA reads as TGCGCCAGCAGATTAGGACAGGGGTGGGAGACCCAGTACTTC.

The V and J genes are TRBV5-1 and TRBJ2-1; 11 nucleotides align to TRBD2. The CDR3 has 15 residues. The germline gives CDR1 SGHRS, CDR2 YFSETQ. With 7 bases clipped from V and 0 bases from J, the junction kept 3 bases outside the gene matches. The CDR3 spells CASGGTSGSYNEQFF. In DNA, the CDR3 is TGCGCCAGCGGAGGGACTAGCGGCTCCTACAATGAGCAGTTCTTC.

This clone has a single count. The chain links TRBV29-1 to TRBJ2-1, with a weak D call TRBD2 (7 bases). Trimming removed 8 bases at V and 1 base at J, with 24 bases between. The germline CDR1 and CDR2 sequences are SQVTM and ANQGSEA. This CDR3 region has 17 residues. The CDR3 DNA follows: TGCAGCTCCCCCGAGGGCGGGGGCGCGGGTTCCTACAATGAGCAGTTCTTC. Translation gives CSSPEGGGAGSYNEQFF.

This clone came up a few times. The V and J genes are TRBV7-6 and TRBJ2-5; the match to TRBD2 covers 13 bases. CDR3 length: 19 amino acids. Trimming cost V 3 bases and J 6 bases; bases outside gene matches: 16. CDR1 is SGHVS and CDR2 is FNYEAQ in the germline V gene. CDR3 loop: CASSFLPPSGTSGIKTQYF. DNA for the CDR3: TGTGCCAGCAGCTTCCTCCCGCCATCCGGGACTAGCGGGATAAAGACCCAGTACTTC.

The chain links TRBV28 to TRBJ1-2, with 7 bases fitting TRBD1. The length of the CDR3 is 14 residues. CDR1 is MDHEN and CDR2 is SYDVKM in the germline V gene. V lost 6 bases to trimming and J lost 9 bases; unmatched junction nucleotides: 13. The CDR3 sequence is CASSPTADRVSYTF. The CDR3 DNA sequence: TGTGCCAGCAGCCCCACGGCTGACAGGGTTAGCTACACCTTC.

The chain uses TRBV28 and TRBJ2-5, with D maybe TRBD2 (6 bases). The CDR3 length is 17 residues. Trimming removed 5 bases at V and 4 bases at J, with 23 bases between. Germline CDR1 and CDR2: MDHEN and SYDVKM. The CDR3 DNA reads TGTGCCAGCAGTGCCTCTTATTTGGCCGGGAGCGCAGAGACCCAGTACTTC. This translates into CASSASYLAGSAETQYF.

This clone turned up a few times. The genes are TRBV7-3 and TRBJ2-2; D call uncertain. Trimming cost V 6 bases and J 1 base, with 6 bases left between them. The CDR3 spans 13 residues. Germline V lookup: CDR1 SGHTA, CDR2 FQGTGA. The CDR3 DNA follows: TGTGCCAGCAGGCCAGGGAACACCGGGGAGCTGTTTTTT. Translated, it gives CASRPGNTGELFF.

This chain joins TRBV30 and TRBJ2-1; the D gene is possibly TRBD2 (6 bases). Germline assignment: CDR1 GTSNPN and CDR2 SVGIG (reference sequence). The V end lost 2 bases, the J end lost 2 bases, and 10 bases lay between the germline ends. CDR3 length: 14 amino acids. The CDR3 nucleotides read TGTGCCTGGAGTTGGGGGGTAACCTACAATGAGCAGTTCTTC. It specifies CAWSWGVTYNEQFF.

V and J are TRBV5-3 and TRBJ2-5; no reliable D call. TRBV5-3 is sorted into the ORF group, with uncertain function. The CDR3 extends over 15 amino acids. V was pared by 1 base and J by 3 bases, with 13 bases between. This CDR3 reads CARSLCGNVKETQYF. The DNA for the CDR3 is TGTGCCAGAAGCTTGTGCGGAAACGTTAAAGAGACCCAGTACTTC.

This sequence joins TRBV10-2 and TRBJ2-6; D uncertain. Trimming removed 3 bases at V and 0 bases at J, with 9 bases between. Looked up from germline, CDR1 is WSHSY and CDR2 is SAAADI. The CDR3 is 16 residues long. This chain's CDR3 is CASSDKANSGANVLTF. DNA for the CDR3: TGCGCCAGCAGTGATAAGGCCAACTCTGGGGCCAACGTCCTGACTTTC.

This sequence joins TRBV5-4 and TRBJ1-4; D not resolved. The V end lost 2 bases, the J end lost 6 bases, and 11 bases lay between the germline ends. CDR1 is SGHNT and CDR2 is YYREEE in the germline V gene (reference sequence). This CDR3 contains 14 residues. Here the CDR3 DNA reads TGTGCCAGCAGCTTAGATACCGAAGATGAAAAACTGTTTTTT. Its translation: CASSLDTEDEKLFF.

This clone was seen more than once but under ten times. This chain connects TRBV5-4 to TRBJ2-7; TRBD2 matches at 8 bases. This CDR3 region has 16 residues. CDR1 and CDR2 (germline): SGHNT, YYREEE (reference sequence). V trimming: 2 bases; J trimming: 2 bases; junction bases outside the gene matches: 9. As DNA, the CDR3 is TGTGCCAGCAGCTTTCGGGCTAGCGGGCAAGCCTACGAGCAGTACTTC. It encodes CASSFRASGQAYEQYF.

CDR3 DNA: TGTGCCTGGAGTAATATCATGACTAGCGGGAGTCTCGAGCAGTACTTC. It encodes CAWSNIMTSGSLEQYF. The rearrangement uses TRBV30 and TRBJ2-7; 12 bases fit TRBD2. The junction had 11 bases not matched to a gene; V was cut back by 2 bases and J by 6 bases. In germline, CDR1 is GTSNPN, CDR2 SVGIG (reference sequence). This CDR3 has 16 amino acids.

The V call is TRBV6-5, the J call TRBJ2-7, with D perhaps being TRBD1 or TRBD2 (5 bases each). The length of the CDR3 is 11 residues. Per germline, CDR1 MNHEY and CDR2 SVGAGI. Trimming shortened V by 6 bases and J by 7 bases, and 10 bases separated the two germline ends. This CDR3 is CASRNRREQYF. CDR3 nucleotides: TGTGCCAGCAGGAACAGGAGGGAGCAGTACTTC.

The rearrangement links TRBV7-9 to TRBJ2-5; D gene ambiguous. V was cut by 5 bases and J by 2 bases, with 3 bases left in between. The CDR3 totals 11 residues. Germline values: CDR1 SEHNR, CDR2 FQNEAQ (reference sequence). The CDR3 DNA is TGTGCCAGCAGCCCACAAGAGACCCAGTACTTC. This gives the protein CASSPQETQYF.